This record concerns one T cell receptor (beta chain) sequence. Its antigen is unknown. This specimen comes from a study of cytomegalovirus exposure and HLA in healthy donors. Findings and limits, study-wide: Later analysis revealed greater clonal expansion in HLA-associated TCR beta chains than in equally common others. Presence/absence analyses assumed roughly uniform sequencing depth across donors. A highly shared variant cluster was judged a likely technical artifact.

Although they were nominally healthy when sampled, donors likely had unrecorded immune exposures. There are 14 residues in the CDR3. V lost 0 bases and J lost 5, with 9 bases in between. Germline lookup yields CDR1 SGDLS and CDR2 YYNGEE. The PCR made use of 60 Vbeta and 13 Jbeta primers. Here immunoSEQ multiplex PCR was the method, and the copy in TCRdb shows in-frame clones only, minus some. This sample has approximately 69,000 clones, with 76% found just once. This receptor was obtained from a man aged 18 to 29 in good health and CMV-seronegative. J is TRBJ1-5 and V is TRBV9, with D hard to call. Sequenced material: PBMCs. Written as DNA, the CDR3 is TGTGCCAGCAGCGTAGAAGGAGGGCATCAGCCCCAGCATTTT. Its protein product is CASSVEGGHQPQHF.